What follows are 21 T cell receptor beta chains derived from one specimen sequenced in a study of blood T cells in healthy people across ages. A sample-barcoded 5' primer and a J-beta primer mix were used in a second PCR of roughly 7 to 11 cycles. TCRdb redid the calling of the 5' RACE reads with MiXCR, one entry per CDR3 protein. The table includes roughly 560,000 distinct CDR3 sequences, approximately 25% detected once. The data also belong to a second study, concerning T cells of mothers and their children.

Sequenced: blood. The source of these receptors is a boy aged 5-17 years in good health.

The genes are TRBV28 and TRBJ2-5; D ambiguous. The end of the DNA is better explained by TRBJ2-7, so the J call may be wrong. This CDR3 is 14 amino acids long. Germline CDR1 and CDR2: MDHEN and SYDVKM. This chain's CDR3 is CASSLWTVSYEQYF. The CDR3 DNA is TGTGCCAGCAGTTTGTGGACGGTCAGCTACGAGCAGTACTTC.

The rearrangement joins TRBV28 to TRBJ2-7; D call uncertain. CDR1 MDHEN and CDR2 SYDVKM come from the germline V gene. The CDR3 runs 15 residues. The V end was cut by 6 bases, the J end by 3 bases, with 18 bases between. CDR3 sequence (DNA): TGTGCCAGCAGCCCTGTTTTGGGCAAGGACTACGAGCAGTACTTC. Translation: CASSPVLGKDYEQYF.

The CDR3 loop reads CASRKGSAYEQYF. The CDR3 nucleotides are TGTGCCAGCAGGAAGGGTAGCGCCTACGAGCAGTACTTC. The chain is built from TRBV27 and TRBJ2-7, with a weak D call TRBD2 (5 bases). The CDR3 sequence is 13 residues long. Germline V gives CDR1 MNHEY, CDR2 SMNVEV (reference sequence). Trimming took 6 bases from V and 2 from J, leaving 11 bases between them.

This rearrangement joins TRBV4-1 to TRBJ1-2; D remains ambiguous. The V and J ends lost 2 bases and 4 bases respectively, with 23 bases between them. This CDR3 has 18 residues. The germline V gene has CDR1 MGHRA and CDR2 YSYEKL. CDR3 bases: TGCGCCAGCAGCCAACAAAGTACCCCGAATCTAGAATCCTATGGCTACACCTTC. Translating it yields CASSQQSTPNLESYGYTF.

Many counts were recorded for this clonotype. The chain joins TRBV29-1 to TRBJ1-1; 7 bases agree with TRBD1. The CDR3 is 13 amino acids. V lost 7 bases and J lost 1; bases outside the gene matches: 6. CDR1 SQVTM and CDR2 ANQGSEA come from the germline V gene. CDR3: CSANRDRNTEAFF. DNA of the CDR3: TGCAGCGCGAACCGGGACAGGAACACTGAAGCTTTCTTT.

This clonotype was seen only a few times. The V gene is TRBV27, the J gene TRBJ1-1; the D gene is possibly TRBD1 (5 bases). Trimming stripped 4 bases from V and 4 bases from J, with 13 bases between. This CDR3 is 14 amino acids long. Germline CDR1 is MNHEY and CDR2 is SMNVEV (reference sequence). The chain's CDR3 is CASSWGGWGTEAFF. CDR3 DNA: TGTGCCAGCAGTTGGGGGGGATGGGGCACTGAAGCTTTCTTT.

This clonotype was counted a few times. J is TRBJ1-5 and V is TRBV20-1, with 7 bases matching TRBD1. The CDR3 is 16 residues long. CDR1 and CDR2 (germline): DFQATT, SNEGSKA (reference sequence). V lost 3 bases and J lost 4; bases outside the gene matches: 12. The DNA for the CDR3 is TGCAGTGCTAGTTCTTGGTCAGGGGGAGGAAATCAGCCCCAGCATTTT. Translating it yields CSASSWSGGGNQPQHF.

Only a few counts were recorded for this clonotype. The chain has TRBV4-3 and TRBJ2-1; 10 nucleotides line up with TRBD1. CDR1 is LGHNA, CDR2 YSLEER, per germline. The CDR3 consists of 16 residues. With 0 bases clipped from V and 2 bases from J, the junction kept 1 base outside the gene matches. In DNA, the CDR3 is TGCGCCAGCAGCCAAGAGGGACAGGGGCCCTACAATGAGCAGTTCTTC. Amino acid sequence: CASSQEGQGPYNEQFF.

This clonotype has more than one count but fewer than ten. J is TRBJ2-5 and V is TRBV5-1, with D perhaps matching TRBD1 (5 bases). Germline CDR1 and CDR2: SGHRS and YFSETQ. Trimming took off 0 bases at V and 2 bases at J, with 11 bases between the two ends. This CDR3 spans 15 amino acids. The CDR3 DNA is TGCGCCAGCAGCTTGGCCCAGGGTGTACAAGAGACCCAGTACTTC. Translation: CASSLAQGVQETQYF.

The table lists this clonotype with a few counts. CDR3 region: CSVEFIGDREALPAKNIQYF. For the CDR3, the DNA is TGCAGCGTTGAATTTATAGGGGACAGGGAAGCCTTACCAGCCAAAAACATTCAGTACTTC. This chain uses TRBV29-1 with TRBJ2-4, with 9 bases lining up with TRBD1. CDR1 SQVTM and CDR2 ANQGSEA come from the germline V gene. V lost 2 bases to trimming and J lost 0 bases; unmatched junction nucleotides: 17. The CDR3 sequence is 20 residues long.

The rearrangement links TRBV12-3 or TRBV12-4 to TRBJ2-1, with 10 bases aligning to TRBD1. This CDR3 is 15 amino acids long. V dropped 0 bases and J dropped 5; count of bases not matched to a gene: 1. The CDR3 loop reads CASSLAGQGDNEQFF. The CDR3 DNA reads as TGTGCCAGCAGTTTAGCAGGACAGGGGGACAATGAGCAGTTCTTC.

The chain carries TRBV12-3 or TRBV12-4 and TRBJ2-1, with 7 bases that match TRBD1. This CDR3 spans 14 amino acids. V gave up 6 bases and J gave up 7 bases; unmatched junction bases: 9. The CDR3 DNA reads TGTGCCAGCAGACCCCTCAGGGGGATAAATGAGCAGTTCTTC. Its protein product is CASRPLRGINEQFF.

This clonotype was counted only a few times. V is TRBV4-3 and J is TRBJ2-3; D is tentatively TRBD1 or TRBD2 (5 bases each). Germline V gene lookup returns CDR1 LGHNA and CDR2 YSLEER. V was trimmed by 1 base and J by 2 bases, leaving 13 bases between them. The length of the CDR3 is 16 residues. In nucleotides, the CDR3 is TGCGCCAGCAGCCAAGGGGGGACCTCCCTCACAGATACGCAGTATTTT. This sequence encodes CASSQGGTSLTDTQYF.

The table lists this clonotype with a few counts. Here the CDR3 omits its conserved ending phenylalanine or tryptophan, so a read error is the likely source. The chain is built from TRBV28 and TRBJ2-7, with unresolved D. The CDR3 contains 11 residues. Trimming removed 2 bases at V and 7 bases at J, with 6 bases between. Germline values: CDR1 MDHEN, CDR2 SYDVKM. Here the CDR3 DNA reads TGTGCCAGCAGTTTACCGTTAGAGCAGTACCTC. Residues: CASSLPLEQYL.

In this sample, this clonotype turned up many times. The rearrangement joins TRBV12-3 or TRBV12-4 to TRBJ1-3; D gene ambiguous. The CDR3 length is 11 residues. Trimming cost V 6 bases and J 2 bases, with 2 bases left between them. CDR3 protein: CASSPGNTIYF. The CDR3 DNA reads TGTGCCAGCAGCCCTGGAAACACCATATATTTT.

This clonotype came up many times. The chain employs TRBV7-2 and TRBJ2-1; 11 bases align to TRBD1. V trimming: 5 bases; J trimming: 7 bases; junction bases outside the gene matches: 7. Germline V gives CDR1 SGHTA, CDR2 FQGNSA. The CDR3 extends over 15 amino acids. The CDR3 DNA reads as TGTGCCAGCAGCCCAAGGACAGGGGGCGGGAATGAGCAGTTCTTC. Its protein product is CASSPRTGGGNEQFF.

There are a few counts of this clonotype. J is TRBJ1-5 and V is TRBV28; 9 nucleotides align to TRBD1. The CDR3 length is 17 residues. V lost 5 bases and J lost 2; bases outside the gene matches: 10. The germline V gene encodes CDR1 MDHEN and CDR2 SYDVKM. The DNA of the CDR3 is TGTGCCAGCAGTCTTACGGGACAGGGAATTGGCAATCAGCCCCAGCATTTT. Translated, it gives CASSLTGQGIGNQPQHF.

This clonotype was picked up a small number of times. The V call is TRBV14, the J call TRBJ1-4, with 7 bases that match TRBD1. CDR1 and CDR2 from the germline V gene are SGHDN and FVKESK. CDR3 length: 15 residues. Losses at the gene ends were 1 base for V and 8 bases for J; bases not matched to a gene: 7. The CDR3 spells CASSQVVGGGEKLFF. The CDR3 region has the DNA TGTGCCAGCAGCCAAGTCGTAGGGGGCGGGGAAAAACTGTTTTTT.

The chain uses TRBV12-3 or TRBV12-4 and TRBJ2-3; 8 positions agree with TRBD2. This CDR3 contains 14 residues. V was clipped by 7 bases and J by 2 bases; unmatched bases: 5. CDR3 protein: CASNKAGVTDTQYF. In DNA, the CDR3 is TGTGCCAGCAATAAAGCGGGGGTCACAGATACGCAGTATTTT.

The chain carries TRBV12-3 or TRBV12-4 and TRBJ1-2, with a tentative D call TRBD1 (5 bases). The CDR3 runs to 13 residues. Trimming took off 7 bases at V and 4 bases at J, with 13 bases between the two ends. CDR3 DNA sequence: TGTGCCAGCACCCAACAGGAATTCTATGGCTACACCTTC. It is translated as CASTQQEFYGYTF.

This clonotype was observed a few times. The chain combines TRBV6-2 or TRBV6-3 with TRBJ2-7; D remains ambiguous. Trimming took off 5 bases at V and 2 bases at J, with 16 bases between the two ends. Per the germline V gene, CDR1 is MNHEY and CDR2 is SVGEGT. The CDR3 loop spans 15 amino acids. The CDR3 DNA reads TGTGCCAGCAGTATACCACGATGGCAGACCTACGAGCAGTACTTC. The encoded protein is CASSIPRWQTYEQYF.